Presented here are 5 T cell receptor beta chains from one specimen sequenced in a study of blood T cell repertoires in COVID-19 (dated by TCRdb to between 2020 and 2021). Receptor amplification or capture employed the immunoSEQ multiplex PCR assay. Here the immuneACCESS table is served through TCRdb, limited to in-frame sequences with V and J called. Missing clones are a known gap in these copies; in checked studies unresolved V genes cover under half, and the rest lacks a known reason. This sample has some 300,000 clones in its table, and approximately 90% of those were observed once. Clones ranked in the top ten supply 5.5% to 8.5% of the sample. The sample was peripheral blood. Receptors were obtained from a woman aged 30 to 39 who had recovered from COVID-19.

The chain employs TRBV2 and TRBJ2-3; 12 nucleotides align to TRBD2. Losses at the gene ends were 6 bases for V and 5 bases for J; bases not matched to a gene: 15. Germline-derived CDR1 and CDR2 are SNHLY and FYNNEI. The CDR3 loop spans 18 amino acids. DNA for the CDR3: TGTGCCAGCAGCGCAGTCCTAGCGGGGGGGCCATATGAAGATACGCAGTATTTT. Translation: CASSAVLAGGPYEDTQYF.

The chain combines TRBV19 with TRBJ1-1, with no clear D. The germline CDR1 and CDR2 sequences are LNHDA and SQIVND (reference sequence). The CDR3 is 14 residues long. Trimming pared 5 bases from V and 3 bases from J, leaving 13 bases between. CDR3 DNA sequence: TGTGCCAGTAGTTCCCCCCCGAGGGACACTGAAGCTTTCTTT. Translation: CASSSPPRDTEAFF.

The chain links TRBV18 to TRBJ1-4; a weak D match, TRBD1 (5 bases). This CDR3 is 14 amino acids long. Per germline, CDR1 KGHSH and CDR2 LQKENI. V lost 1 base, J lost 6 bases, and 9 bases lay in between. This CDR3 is CASSPQGMDEKLFF. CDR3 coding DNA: TGTGCCAGCTCACCACAGGGGATGGATGAAAAACTGTTTTTT.

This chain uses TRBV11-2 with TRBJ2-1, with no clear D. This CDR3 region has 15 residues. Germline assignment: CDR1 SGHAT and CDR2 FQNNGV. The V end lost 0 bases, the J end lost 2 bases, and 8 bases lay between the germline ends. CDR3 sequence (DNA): TGTGCCAGCAGCTTAGAGGCTTCTCCCTACAATGAGCAGTTCTTC. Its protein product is CASSLEASPYNEQFF.

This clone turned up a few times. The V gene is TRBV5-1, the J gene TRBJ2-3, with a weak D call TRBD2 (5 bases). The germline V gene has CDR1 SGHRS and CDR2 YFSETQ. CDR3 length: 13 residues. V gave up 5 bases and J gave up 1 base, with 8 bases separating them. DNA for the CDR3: TGCGCCAGCAGGCACGGGGGCACAGATACGCAGTATTTT. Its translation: CASRHGGTDTQYF.